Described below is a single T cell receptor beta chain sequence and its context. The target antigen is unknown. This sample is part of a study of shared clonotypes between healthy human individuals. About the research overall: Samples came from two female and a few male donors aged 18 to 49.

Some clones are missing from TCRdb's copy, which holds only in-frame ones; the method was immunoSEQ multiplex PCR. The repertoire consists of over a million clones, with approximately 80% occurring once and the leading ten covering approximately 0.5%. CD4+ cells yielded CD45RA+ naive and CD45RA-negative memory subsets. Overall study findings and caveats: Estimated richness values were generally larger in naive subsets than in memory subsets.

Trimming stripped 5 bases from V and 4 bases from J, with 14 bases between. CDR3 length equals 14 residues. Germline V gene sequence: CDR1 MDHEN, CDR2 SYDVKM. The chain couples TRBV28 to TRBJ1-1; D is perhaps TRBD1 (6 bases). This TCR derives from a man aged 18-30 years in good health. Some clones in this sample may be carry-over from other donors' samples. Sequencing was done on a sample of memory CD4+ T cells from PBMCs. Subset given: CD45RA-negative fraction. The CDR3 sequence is CASSNRGGPTEAFF. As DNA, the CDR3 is TGTGCCAGCAGTAATCGCGGGGGGCCCACTGAAGCTTTCTTT.